These T cell receptor beta chains were read from a single sample in a study of T cell repertoires in cytomegalovirus infection. MiXCR, run by TCRdb on the reads, gives a single entry per CDR3 protein. The sample shows 200,000 to 250,000 distinct CDR3 sequences, 30% to 45% of them seen only once. No antigen is known for these receptors. The source material was CD8+ T cells from cultured PBMCs, sampled from culture after CMV antigen stimulation. These receptors originate from a human donor in good health (CMV status not recorded). Some clones in this sample may be carry-over from other donors' samples. The CDR3 runs from the conserved cysteine through the conserved F or W. Each record gives: J gene, V gene, clone size, D gene, CDR3 protein, CDR3 DNA. D genes are given only for firm matches. A clone size is listed for some rows: how often the clone was seen (once, few, many), or a class if it is expanded.

j_gene: TRBJ2-4; v_gene: TRBV27; abundance: .; d_gene: TRBD2; CDR3aa: CASASGTSEDIQYF; CDR3nt: TGTGCCAGCGCATCCGGGACTAGTGAAGACATTCAGTACTTC
j_gene: TRBJ2-7; v_gene: TRBV27; abundance: few; d_gene: .; CDR3aa: CASSFISAGHYEQYF; CDR3nt: TGTGCCAGCAGTTTTATCTCCGCCGGACACTACGAGCAGTACTTC
j_gene: TRBJ2-1; v_gene: TRBV7-9; abundance: few; d_gene: .; CDR3aa: CASRGRDPGDEQFF; CDR3nt: TGTGCCAGCAGGGGCCGGGACCCGGGGGATGAGCAGTTCTTC
j_gene: TRBJ2-1; v_gene: TRBV7-8; abundance: many; d_gene: TRBD2; CDR3aa: CASSHRLAGGDEQFF; CDR3nt: TGTGCCAGCAGCCACCGACTAGCGGGAGGGGATGAGCAGTTCTTC
j_gene: TRBJ1-1; v_gene: TRBV10-1; abundance: .; d_gene: .; CDR3aa: CASSEDHLGTEAFF; CDR3nt: TGCGCCAGCAGTGAGGACCATCTAGGGACTGAAGCTTTCTTT
j_gene: TRBJ1-1; v_gene: TRBV7-8; abundance: many; d_gene: .; CDR3aa: CASSFQGRGESEAFF; CDR3nt: TGTGCCAGCAGCTTTCAGGGACGGGGGGAGTCTGAAGCTTTCTTT
j_gene: TRBJ2-1; v_gene: TRBV11-2; abundance: .; d_gene: .; CDR3aa: CASSLAVVRVSYNEQFF; CDR3nt: TGTGCCAGCAGCTTAGCCGTAGTGAGGGTCTCCTACAATGAGCAGTTCTTC
j_gene: TRBJ1-1; v_gene: TRBV19; abundance: .; d_gene: TRBD1; CDR3aa: CASINEGAFTEAFF; CDR3nt: TGTGCCAGTATCAACGAGGGGGCCTTCACTGAAGCTTTCTTT
j_gene: TRBJ2-3; v_gene: TRBV7-6; abundance: few; d_gene: TRBD2; CDR3aa: CASSWTSGGARPTDTQYF; CDR3nt: TGTGCCAGCAGCTGGACTAGCGGGGGGGCCAGACCCACAGATACGCAGTATTTT
j_gene: TRBJ2-7; v_gene: TRBV2; abundance: .; d_gene: TRBD2; CDR3aa: CASSGGTSGRYEQYF; CDR3nt: TGTGCCAGCAGTGGTGGGACTAGCGGGAGGTACGAGCAGTACTTC
j_gene: TRBJ2-7; v_gene: TRBV23-1; abundance: .; d_gene: .; CDR3aa: CASSQYRGLIEQYF; CDR3nt: TGCGCCAGCAGTCAATACCGGGGTTTGATCGAGCAGTACTTC
j_gene: TRBJ2-2; v_gene: TRBV12-3/TRBV12-4; abundance: .; d_gene: .; CDR3aa: CASSLDRNTGELFF; CDR3nt: TGTGCCAGCAGTCTAGACAGAAACACCGGGGAGCTGTTTTTT
j_gene: TRBJ2-2; v_gene: TRBV7-8; abundance: few; d_gene: .; CDR3aa: CASSQTGTANTGELFF; CDR3nt: TGTGCCAGCAGCCAAACCGGGACGGCGAACACCGGGGAGCTGTTTTTT
j_gene: TRBJ2-5; v_gene: TRBV7-6; abundance: .; d_gene: .; CDR3aa: CASSPPTGVETQYF; CDR3nt: TGTGCCAGCAGCCCCCCAACGGGGGTGGAGACCCAGTACTTC
j_gene: TRBJ1-1; v_gene: TRBV6-4; abundance: .; d_gene: TRBD1; CDR3aa: CASRVRDRANTEAFF; CDR3nt: TGTGCCAGCAGAGTAAGGGACAGGGCGAACACTGAAGCTTTCTTT
j_gene: TRBJ2-6; v_gene: TRBV19; abundance: .; d_gene: TRBD1; CDR3aa: CASSIAPQGEGANVLTF; CDR3nt: TGTGCCAGTAGTATAGCGCCACAGGGGGAAGGGGCCAACGTCCTGACTTTC
j_gene: TRBJ1-3; v_gene: TRBV7-8; abundance: .; d_gene: .; CDR3aa: CASSAGSGSGNTIYF; CDR3nt: TGTGCCAGCAGCGCAGGGTCCGGCTCTGGAAACACCATATATTTT
j_gene: TRBJ2-5; v_gene: TRBV27; abundance: .; d_gene: .; CDR3aa: CASSRRGTAPLGETQYF; CDR3nt: TGTGCCAGCAGTCGACGGGGAACCGCCCCGCTCGGGGAGACCCAGTACTTC
j_gene: TRBJ2-7; v_gene: TRBV11-2; abundance: few; d_gene: .; CDR3aa: CASSTPGIEQYF; CDR3nt: TGTGCCAGCAGCACCCCAGGGATCGAGCAGTACTTC
j_gene: TRBJ2-1; v_gene: TRBV7-8; abundance: .; d_gene: .; CDR3aa: CASSLDNLARFF; CDR3nt: TGTGCCAGCAGCTTAGATAATCTAGCGCGCTTCTTC
j_gene: TRBJ2-1; v_gene: TRBV7-3; abundance: few; d_gene: TRBD2; CDR3aa: CASSPHGGSGNEQFF; CDR3nt: TGTGCCAGCAGCCCGCACGGGGGGTCGGGGAATGAGCAGTTCTTC
j_gene: TRBJ2-1; v_gene: TRBV7-8; abundance: .; d_gene: .; CDR3aa: CASSSSAYNEQFF; CDR3nt: TGTGCCAGCAGCTCCTCCGCCTACAATGAGCAGTTCTTC
j_gene: TRBJ1-1; v_gene: TRBV7-2; abundance: many; d_gene: TRBD1; CDR3aa: CASSSRTGGNTEAFF; CDR3nt: TGTGCCAGCAGCAGTAGGACAGGGGGAAACACTGAAGCTTTCTTT
j_gene: TRBJ2-7; v_gene: TRBV6-5; abundance: once; d_gene: .; CDR3aa: CATQRADSYEQYF; CDR3nt: TGTGCCACCCAAAGGGCAGACTCCTACGAGCAGTACTTC